This T cell receptor (beta chain) originates from a study of blood T cell repertoires in COVID-19. In the study overall: Whether acute or convalescent, the COVID-19 samples came from the United States, Italy and Spain. T cells, B-cell-depleted T cells, or PBMCs provided the cDNA or gDNA that served as material.

As handled by the study authors: Cell counts per sample came from amplifying reference gene primers. Libraries were prepared by immunoSEQ multiplex PCR; TCRdb keeps only in-frame clonotypes and omits some of them. The DNA was the basis for D and trimming; V, J and clone size are from that table. The sample lists fewer than 350,000 clones; around 81% were seen once. The sample consisted of peripheral blood. The TCR sequence derives from a woman aged 55-75 years with active or convalescent COVID-19.

The CDR3 reads CASRQQGAGRSPLHF. DNA of the CDR3: TGTGCCAGCAGACAACAGGGGGCGGGTAGATCACCCCTCCACTTT. V usage is TRBV4-2 and J usage is TRBJ1-6; 9 bases align to TRBD1. J was trimmed by 10 bases and V by 6 bases; bases with no gene match: 10. The length of the CDR3 is 15 residues. CDR1 is LGHNA, CDR2 YNFKEQ, per germline.